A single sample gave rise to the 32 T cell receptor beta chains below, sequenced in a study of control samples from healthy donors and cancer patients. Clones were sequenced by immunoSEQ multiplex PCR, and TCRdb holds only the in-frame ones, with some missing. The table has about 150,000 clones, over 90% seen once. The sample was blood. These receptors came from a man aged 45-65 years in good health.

The CDR3 nucleotides read TGTGCCAGCAGCGTAGCAATAGCGGGCCACAATGAGCAGTTCTTC. Its translation: CASSVAIAGHNEQFF. This chain uses TRBV9 with TRBJ2-1; 7 nucleotides align to TRBD2. V shed 0 bases, J shed 5 bases, and the junction held 5 bases outside the gene matches. The CDR3 has 15 residues. Germline CDR1 and CDR2: SGDLS and YYNGEE.

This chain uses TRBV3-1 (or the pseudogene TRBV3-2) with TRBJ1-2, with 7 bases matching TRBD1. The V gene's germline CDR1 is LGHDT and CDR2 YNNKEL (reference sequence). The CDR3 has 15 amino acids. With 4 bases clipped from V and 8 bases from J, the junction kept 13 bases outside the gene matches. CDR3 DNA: TGTGCCAGCAGCCGCGGAGGGGGCCAGCCGGGGGGCTACACCTTC. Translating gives CASSRGGGQPGGYTF.

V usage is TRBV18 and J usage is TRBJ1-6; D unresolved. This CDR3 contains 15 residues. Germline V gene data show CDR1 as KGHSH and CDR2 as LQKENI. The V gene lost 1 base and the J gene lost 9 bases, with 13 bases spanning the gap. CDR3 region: CASSPQSGSFSPLHF. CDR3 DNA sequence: TGTGCCAGCTCACCACAGTCGGGCAGTTTTTCACCCCTCCACTTT. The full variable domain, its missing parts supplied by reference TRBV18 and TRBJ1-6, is NAGVMQNPRHLVRRRGQEARLRCSPMKGHSHVYWYRQLPEEGLKFMVYLQKENIIDESGMPKERFSAEFPKEGPSILRIQQVVRGDSAAYFCASSPQSGSFSPLHFGNGTRLTVT.

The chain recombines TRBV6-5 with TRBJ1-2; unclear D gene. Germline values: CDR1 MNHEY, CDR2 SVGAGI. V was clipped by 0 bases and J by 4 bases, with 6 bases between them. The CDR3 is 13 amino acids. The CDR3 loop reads CASSYSKFYGYTF. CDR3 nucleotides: TGTGCCAGCAGTTACTCGAAGTTCTATGGCTACACCTTC.

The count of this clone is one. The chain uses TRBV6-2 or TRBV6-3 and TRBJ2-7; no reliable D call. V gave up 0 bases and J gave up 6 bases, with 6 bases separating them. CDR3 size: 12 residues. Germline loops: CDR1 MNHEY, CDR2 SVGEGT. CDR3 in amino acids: CASSYSGFEQYF. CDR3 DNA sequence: TGTGCCAGCAGTTACTCAGGCTTCGAGCAGTACTTC.

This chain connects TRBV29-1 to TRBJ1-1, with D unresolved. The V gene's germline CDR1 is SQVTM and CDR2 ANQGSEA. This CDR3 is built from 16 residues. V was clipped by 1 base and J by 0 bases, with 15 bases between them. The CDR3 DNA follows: TGCAGCGTTGAAGGCTACAGCCTAAATCTGAACACTGAAGCTTTCTTT. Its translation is CSVEGYSLNLNTEAFF.

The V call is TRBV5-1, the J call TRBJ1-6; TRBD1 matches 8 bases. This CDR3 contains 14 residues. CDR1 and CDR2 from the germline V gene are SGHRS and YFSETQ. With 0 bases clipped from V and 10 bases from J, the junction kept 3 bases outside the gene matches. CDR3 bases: TGCGCCAGCAGCTTGGGACAGGGGATCTCACCCCTCCACTTT. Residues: CASSLGQGISPLHF.

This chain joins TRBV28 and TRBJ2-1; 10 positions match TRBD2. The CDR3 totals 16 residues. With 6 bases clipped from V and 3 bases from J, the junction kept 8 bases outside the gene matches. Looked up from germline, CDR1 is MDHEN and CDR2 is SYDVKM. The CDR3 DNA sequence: TGTGCCAGCAGAGCGGGAGGGCCTGGCCTCTACAATGAGCAGTTCTTC. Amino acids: CASRAGGPGLYNEQFF.

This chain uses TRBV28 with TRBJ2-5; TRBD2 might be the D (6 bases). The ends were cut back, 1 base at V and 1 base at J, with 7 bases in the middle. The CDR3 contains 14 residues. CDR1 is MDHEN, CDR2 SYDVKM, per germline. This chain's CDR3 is CASSLSSAQETQYF. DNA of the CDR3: TGTGCCAGCAGTTTATCTAGCGCCCAAGAGACCCAGTACTTC. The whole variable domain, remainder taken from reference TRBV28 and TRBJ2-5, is DVKVTQSSRYLVKRTGEKVFLECVQDMDHENMFWYRQDPGLGLRLIYFSYDVKMKEKGDIPEGYSVSREKKERFSLILESASTNQTSMYLCASSLSSAQETQYFGPGTRLLVL.

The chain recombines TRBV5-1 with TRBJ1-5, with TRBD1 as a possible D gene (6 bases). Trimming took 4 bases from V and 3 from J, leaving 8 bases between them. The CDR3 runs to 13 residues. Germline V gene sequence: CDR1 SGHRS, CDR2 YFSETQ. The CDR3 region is CASSGDINQPQHF. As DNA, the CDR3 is TGCGCCAGCAGCGGGGACATCAATCAGCCCCAGCATTTT.

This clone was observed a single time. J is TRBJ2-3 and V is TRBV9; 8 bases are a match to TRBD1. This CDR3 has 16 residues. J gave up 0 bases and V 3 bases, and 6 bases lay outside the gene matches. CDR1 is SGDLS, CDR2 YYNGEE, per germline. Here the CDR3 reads CASSERDRMSTDTQYF. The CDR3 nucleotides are TGTGCCAGCAGCGAACGGGACAGGATGAGCACAGATACGCAGTATTTT.

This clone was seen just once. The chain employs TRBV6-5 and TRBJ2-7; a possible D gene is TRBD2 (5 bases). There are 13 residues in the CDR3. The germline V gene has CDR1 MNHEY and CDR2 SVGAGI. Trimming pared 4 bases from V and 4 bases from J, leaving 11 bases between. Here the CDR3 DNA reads TGTGCCAGCAGTTCTAGCCTATGGTACGAGCAGTACTTC. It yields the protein CASSSSLWYEQYF.

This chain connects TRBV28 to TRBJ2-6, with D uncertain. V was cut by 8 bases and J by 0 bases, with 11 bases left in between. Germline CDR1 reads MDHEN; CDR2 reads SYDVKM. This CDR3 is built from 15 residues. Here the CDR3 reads CASGPFFSGANVLTF. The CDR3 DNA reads TGTGCCAGCGGGCCGTTTTTCTCTGGGGCCAACGTCCTGACTTTC.

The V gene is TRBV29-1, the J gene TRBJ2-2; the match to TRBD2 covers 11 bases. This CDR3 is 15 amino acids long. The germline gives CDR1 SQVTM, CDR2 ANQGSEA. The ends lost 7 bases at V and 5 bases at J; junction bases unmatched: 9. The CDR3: CSAQVLAGVTGELFF. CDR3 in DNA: TGCAGCGCCCAAGTACTAGCGGGAGTTACCGGGGAGCTGTTTTTT.

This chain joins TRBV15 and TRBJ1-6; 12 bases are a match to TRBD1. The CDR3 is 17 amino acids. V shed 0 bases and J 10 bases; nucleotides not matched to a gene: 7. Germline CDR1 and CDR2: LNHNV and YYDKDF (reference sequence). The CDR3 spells CATSRDSQGTGGSPLHF. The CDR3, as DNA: TGTGCCACCAGCAGAGATTCTCAGGGGACAGGGGGCTCACCCCTCCACTTT.

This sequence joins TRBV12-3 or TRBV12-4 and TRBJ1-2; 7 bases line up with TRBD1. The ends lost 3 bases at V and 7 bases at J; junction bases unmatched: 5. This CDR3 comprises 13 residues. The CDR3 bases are TGTGCCAGCAGTTTTAAAACAGGGGCTGGCTACACCTTC. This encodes CASSFKTGAGYTF.

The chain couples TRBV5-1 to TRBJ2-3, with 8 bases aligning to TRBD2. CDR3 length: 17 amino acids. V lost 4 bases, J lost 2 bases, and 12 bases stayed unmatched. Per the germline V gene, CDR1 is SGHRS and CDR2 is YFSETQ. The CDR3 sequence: CASSPDLLAGLTDTQYF. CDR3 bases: TGCGCCAGCAGCCCCGACCTTCTAGCGGGCCTCACAGATACGCAGTATTTT.

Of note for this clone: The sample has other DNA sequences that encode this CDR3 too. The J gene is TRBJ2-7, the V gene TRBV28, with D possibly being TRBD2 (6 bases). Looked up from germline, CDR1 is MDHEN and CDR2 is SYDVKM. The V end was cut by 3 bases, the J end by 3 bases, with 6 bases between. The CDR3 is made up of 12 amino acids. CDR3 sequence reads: CASSLEGYEQYF. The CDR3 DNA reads TGTGCCAGCAGTTTGGAGGGCTACGAGCAGTACTTC.

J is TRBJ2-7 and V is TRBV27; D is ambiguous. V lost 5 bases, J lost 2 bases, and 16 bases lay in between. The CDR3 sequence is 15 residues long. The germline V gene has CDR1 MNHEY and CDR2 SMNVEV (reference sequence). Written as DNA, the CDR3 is TGTGCCAGCAGTGCCGGACGCATGAGGACCTACGAGCAGTACTTC. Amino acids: CASSAGRMRTYEQYF.

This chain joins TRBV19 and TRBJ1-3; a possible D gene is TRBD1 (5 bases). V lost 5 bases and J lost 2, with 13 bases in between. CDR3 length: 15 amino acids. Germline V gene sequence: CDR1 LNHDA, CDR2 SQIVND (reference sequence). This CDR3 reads CASSPRDFAGNTIYF. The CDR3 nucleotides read TGTGCCAGTAGTCCCCGGGACTTCGCTGGAAACACCATATATTTT. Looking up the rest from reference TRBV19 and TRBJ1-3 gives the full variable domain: DGGITQSPKYLFRKEGQNVTLSCEQNLNHDAMYWYRQDPGQGLRLIYYSQIVNDFQKGDIAEGYSVSREKKESFPLTVTSAQKNPTAFYLCASSPRDFAGNTIYFGEGSWLTVV.

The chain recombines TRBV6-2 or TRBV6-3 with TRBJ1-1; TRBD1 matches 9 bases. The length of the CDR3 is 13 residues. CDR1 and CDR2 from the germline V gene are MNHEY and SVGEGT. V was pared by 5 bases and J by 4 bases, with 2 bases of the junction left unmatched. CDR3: CASSDRGGTEAFF. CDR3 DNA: TGTGCCAGCAGTGACAGGGGGGGCACTGAAGCTTTCTTT.

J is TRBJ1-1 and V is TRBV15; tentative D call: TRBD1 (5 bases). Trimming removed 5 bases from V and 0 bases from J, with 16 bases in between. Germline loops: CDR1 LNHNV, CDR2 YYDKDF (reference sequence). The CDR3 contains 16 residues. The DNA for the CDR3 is TGTGCCACCAGCCCCCTGGATGGGGGGGTGAACACTGAAGCTTTCTTT. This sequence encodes CATSPLDGGVNTEAFF.

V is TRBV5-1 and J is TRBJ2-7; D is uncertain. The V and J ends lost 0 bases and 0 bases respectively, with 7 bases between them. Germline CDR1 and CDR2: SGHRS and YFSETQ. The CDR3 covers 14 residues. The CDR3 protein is CASSLVGNSYEQYF. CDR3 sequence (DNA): TGCGCCAGCAGCTTGGTTGGTAACTCCTACGAGCAGTACTTC. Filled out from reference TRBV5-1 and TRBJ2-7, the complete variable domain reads KAGVTQTPRYLIKTRGQQVTLSCSPISGHRSVSWYQQTPGQGLQFLFEYFSETQRNKGNFPGRFSGRQFSNSRSEMNVSTLELGDSALYLCASSLVGNSYEQYFGPGTRLTVT.

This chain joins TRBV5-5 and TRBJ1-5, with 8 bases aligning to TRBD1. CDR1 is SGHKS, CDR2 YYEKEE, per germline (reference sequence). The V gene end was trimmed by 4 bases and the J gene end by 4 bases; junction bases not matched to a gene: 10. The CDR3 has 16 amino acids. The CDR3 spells CASSVGQGALNQPQHF. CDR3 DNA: TGTGCCAGCAGCGTAGGACAGGGAGCCTTAAATCAGCCCCAGCATTTT.

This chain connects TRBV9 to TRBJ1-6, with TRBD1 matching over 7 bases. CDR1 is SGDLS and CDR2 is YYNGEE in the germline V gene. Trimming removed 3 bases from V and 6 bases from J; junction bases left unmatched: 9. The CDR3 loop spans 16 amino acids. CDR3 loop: CASSASPDRVNSPLHF. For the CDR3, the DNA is TGTGCCAGCAGCGCATCACCAGACAGGGTTAATTCACCCCTCCACTTT.

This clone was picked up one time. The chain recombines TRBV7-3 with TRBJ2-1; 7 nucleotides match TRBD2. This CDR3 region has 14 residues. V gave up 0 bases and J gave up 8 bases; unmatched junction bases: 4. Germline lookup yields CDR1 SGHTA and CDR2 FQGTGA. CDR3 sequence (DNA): TGTGCCAGCAGCTTAACGGGAGGGAGGGATGAGCAGTTCTTC. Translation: CASSLTGGRDEQFF.

In nucleotides, the CDR3 is TGTGCCAGCAGTTCCACTAGCGGGCGCCCCTACGAGCAGTACTTC. Translating gives CASSSTSGRPYEQYF. The chain has TRBV6-6 and TRBJ2-7; 9 positions match TRBD2. V was clipped by 4 bases and J by 2 bases; unmatched bases: 6. The CDR3 spans 15 residues. Germline V gene lookup returns CDR1 MNHNY and CDR2 SVGAGI (reference sequence).

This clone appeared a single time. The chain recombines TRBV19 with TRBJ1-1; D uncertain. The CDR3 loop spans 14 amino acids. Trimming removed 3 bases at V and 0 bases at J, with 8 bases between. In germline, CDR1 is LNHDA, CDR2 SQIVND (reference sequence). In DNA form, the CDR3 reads TGTGCCAGTAGTATCAACAGCATGAACACTGAAGCTTTCTTT. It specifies CASSINSMNTEAFF.

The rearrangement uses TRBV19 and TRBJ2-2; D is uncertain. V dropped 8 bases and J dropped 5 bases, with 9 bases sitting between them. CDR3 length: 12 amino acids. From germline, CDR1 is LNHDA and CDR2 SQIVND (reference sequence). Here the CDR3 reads CASYRPTGELFF. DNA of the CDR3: TGTGCCAGTTATAGGCCGACCGGGGAGCTGTTTTTT.

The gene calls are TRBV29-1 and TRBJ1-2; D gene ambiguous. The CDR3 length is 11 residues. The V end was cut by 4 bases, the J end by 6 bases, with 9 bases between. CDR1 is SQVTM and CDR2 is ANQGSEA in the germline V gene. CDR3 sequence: CSVAAADGYTF. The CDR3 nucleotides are TGCAGCGTTGCGGCTGCTGATGGCTACACCTTC.

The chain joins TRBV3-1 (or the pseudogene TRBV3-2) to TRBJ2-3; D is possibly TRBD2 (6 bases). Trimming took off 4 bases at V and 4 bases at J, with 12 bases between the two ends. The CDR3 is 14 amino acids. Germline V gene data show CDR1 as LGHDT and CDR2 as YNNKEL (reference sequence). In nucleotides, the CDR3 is TGTGCCAGCAGCCCCCCGGGAGTTCCAGATACGCAGTATTTT. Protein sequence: CASSPPGVPDTQYF.

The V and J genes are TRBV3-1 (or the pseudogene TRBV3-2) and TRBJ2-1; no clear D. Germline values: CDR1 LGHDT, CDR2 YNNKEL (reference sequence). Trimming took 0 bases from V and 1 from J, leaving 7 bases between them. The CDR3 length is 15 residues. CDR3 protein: CASSQDLVSYNEQFF. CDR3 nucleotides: TGTGCCAGCAGCCAAGATCTGGTTTCCTACAATGAGCAGTTCTTC.